The sequence of this T cell receptor (beta chain) was determined in a study of CD8 T cells in ankylosing spondylitis. Points from the study as a whole: There was reportedly significant enrichment of clones that were disease-linked in matched ankylosing spondylitis synovial fluid.

MiXCR, applied by TCRdb to the 5' RACE reads, yields one record per CDR3 protein. The data hold about 36,000 distinct CDR3 sequences, with 6% observed a single time. This clonotype was seen at least ten times. Its antigen is unknown. Trimming pared 1 base from V and 1 base from J, leaving 14 bases between. Germline V CDR1 and CDR2: SGHTA, FQGTGA. The CDR3 consists of 16 residues. The chain combines TRBV7-3 with TRBJ2-7; TRBD1 is a possible D gene (5 bases). The receptor comes from a male donor with ankylosing spondylitis or in good health (not recorded which). The sample was blood, either unsorted or a sorted T cell fraction (not recorded which). CDR3 sequence reads: CASSLIPDSRSYEQYF. CDR3 sequence (DNA): TGTGCCAGCAGCTTAATCCCCGACAGTCGATCCTACGAGCAGTACTTC.